This entry lists 8 T cell receptor beta chains sequenced from one sample in a study of identifying expanded T cells in peripheral blood. Profiled with immunoSEQ multiplex PCR; TCRdb holds only in-frame clones, not every one. The sample carries around 100,000 clones, approximately 88% recorded once. Sequencing was performed on blood. These receptors all stem from a person aged 18-70 years in good health.

This clone was counted a single time. This chain links TRBV7-2 with TRBJ1-2, with no clear D. The length of the CDR3 is 15 residues. In germline, CDR1 is SGHTA, CDR2 FQGNSA. Trimming pared 1 base from V and 4 bases from J, leaving 13 bases between. The CDR3 region has the DNA TGTGCCAGCAGCTTAGATTCGGGAGGCAGCTATGGCTACACCTTC. It encodes CASSLDSGGSYGYTF. The full variable domain, with the rest looked up from reference TRBV7-2 and TRBJ1-2, is GAGVSQSPSNKVTEKGKDVELRCDPISGHTALYWYRQSLGQGLEFLIYFQGNSAPDKSGLPSDRFSAERTGGSVSTLTIQRTQQEDSAVYLCASSLDSGGSYGYTFGSGTRLTVV.

This rearrangement joins TRBV5-8 to TRBJ2-3; 9 bases map to TRBD1. CDR3 length: 15 residues. The ends lost 2 bases at V and 3 bases at J; junction bases unmatched: 4. CDR1 is SGHTS and CDR2 is YDEGEE in the germline V gene. CDR3 protein: CASSFKQGATDTQYF. CDR3 DNA sequence: TGTGCCAGCAGCTTCAAACAGGGGGCGACAGATACGCAGTATTTT.

The J gene is TRBJ1-1, the V gene TRBV5-1; D unclear. Trimming cost V 0 bases and J 9 bases, with 15 bases left between them. The germline V gene has CDR1 SGHRS and CDR2 YFSETQ. The CDR3 runs to 14 residues. CDR3 bases: TGCGCCAGCAGCTTGGAACCCGCGACACCACAAGCTTTCTTT. Residues: CASSLEPATPQAFF.

V is TRBV11-3 and J is TRBJ2-1; D might be TRBD2 (5 bases). Trimming took 8 bases from V and 9 from J, leaving 17 bases between them. The length of the CDR3 is 13 residues. CDR1 is SGHNT and CDR2 is YENEEA in the germline V gene. CDR3 amino acids: CASGRTARGEQFF. The CDR3 coding sequence is TGTGCCAGCGGACGGACTGCCCGGGGTGAGCAGTTCTTC.

This clone was seen a single time. V gene TRBV14 combines with J gene TRBJ2-7; D is uncertain. Germline values: CDR1 SGHDN, CDR2 FVKESK. The CDR3 length is 13 residues. V dropped 3 bases and J dropped 2 bases, with 8 bases sitting between them. The CDR3 region has the DNA TGTGCCAGCAGCCAGGGCAGTACCTACGAGCAGTACTTC. Amino acids: CASSQGSTYEQYF.

Notes on this clone: In the same sample, other DNA sequences code for this CDR3. This sequence joins TRBV2 and TRBJ1-5, with 7 bases matching TRBD1. Germline V lookup: CDR1 SNHLY, CDR2 FYNNEI. With V trimmed by 5 bases and J by 4 bases, 2 bases remained unmatched. The CDR3 length is 13 residues. CDR3 sequence reads: CASSRDSNQPQHF. The CDR3 DNA reads TGTGCCAGCAGTCGGGACAGTAATCAGCCCCAGCATTTT.

The J gene is TRBJ2-7, the V gene TRBV11-2; D unclear. The CDR3 spans 14 residues. The germline gives CDR1 SGHAT, CDR2 FQNNGV. Trimming cost V 5 bases and J 3 bases, with 14 bases left between them. CDR3 protein: CASSPSRLGYEQYF. DNA for the CDR3: TGTGCCAGCAGCCCGAGCAGGCTTGGCTACGAGCAGTACTTC.

The CDR3 reads CASSILAQLNEKLFF. The CDR3 DNA sequence: TGTGCCAGTAGTATCCTAGCGCAGCTTAATGAAAAACTGTTTTTT. V usage is TRBV19 and J usage is TRBJ1-4; no clear D. There are 15 residues in the CDR3. Germline values: CDR1 LNHDA, CDR2 SQIVND (reference sequence). Trimming shortened V by 3 bases and J by 4 bases, and 12 bases separated the two germline ends. The entire variable domain, with the rest obtained from reference TRBV19 and TRBJ1-4, is as follows: DGGITQSPKYLFRKEGQNVTLSCEQNLNHDAMYWYRQDPGQGLRLIYYSQIVNDFQKGDIAEGYSVSREKKESFPLTVTSAQKNPTAFYLCASSILAQLNEKLFFGSGTQLSVL.